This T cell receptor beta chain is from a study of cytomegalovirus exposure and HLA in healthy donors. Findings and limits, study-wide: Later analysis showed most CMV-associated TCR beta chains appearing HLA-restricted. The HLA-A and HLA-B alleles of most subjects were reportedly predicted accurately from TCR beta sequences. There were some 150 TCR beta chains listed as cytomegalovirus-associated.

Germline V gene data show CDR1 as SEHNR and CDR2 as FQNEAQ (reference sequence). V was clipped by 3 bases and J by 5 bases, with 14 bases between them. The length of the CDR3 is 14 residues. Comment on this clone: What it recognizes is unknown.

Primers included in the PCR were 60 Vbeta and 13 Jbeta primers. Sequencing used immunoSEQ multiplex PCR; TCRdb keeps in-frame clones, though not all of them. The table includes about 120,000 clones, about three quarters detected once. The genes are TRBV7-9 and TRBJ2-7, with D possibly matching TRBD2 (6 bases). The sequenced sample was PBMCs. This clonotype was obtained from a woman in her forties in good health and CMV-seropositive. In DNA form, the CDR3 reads TGTGCCAGCAGCTTGGAACGCGGGGATCACGAGCAGTACTTC. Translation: CASSLERGDHEQYF. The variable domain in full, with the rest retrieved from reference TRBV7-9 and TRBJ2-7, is DTGVSQNPRHKITKRGQNVTFRCDPISEHNRLYWYRQTLGQGPEFLTYFQNEAQLEKSRLLSDRFSAERPKGSFSTLEIQRTEQGDSAMYLCASSLERGDHEQYFGPGTRLTVT.